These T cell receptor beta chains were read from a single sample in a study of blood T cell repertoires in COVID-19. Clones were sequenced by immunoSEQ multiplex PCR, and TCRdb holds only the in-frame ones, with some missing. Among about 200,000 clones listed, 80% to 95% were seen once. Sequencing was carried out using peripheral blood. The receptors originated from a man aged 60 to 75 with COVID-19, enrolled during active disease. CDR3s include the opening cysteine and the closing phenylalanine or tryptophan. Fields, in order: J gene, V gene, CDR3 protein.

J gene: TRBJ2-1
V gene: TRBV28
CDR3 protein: CASSPDKGERAYNEQFF

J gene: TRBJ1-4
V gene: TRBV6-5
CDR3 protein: CASSYTQTEEKLFF

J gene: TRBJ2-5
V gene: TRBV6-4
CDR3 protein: CATPSGGEAETQYF

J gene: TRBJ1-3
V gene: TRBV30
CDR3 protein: CAWSGAGIENTIYF

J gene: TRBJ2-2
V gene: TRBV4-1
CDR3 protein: CASSLPGLASTGELFF

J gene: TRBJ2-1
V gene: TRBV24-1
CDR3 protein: CATSDPGLAGRSYNEQFF

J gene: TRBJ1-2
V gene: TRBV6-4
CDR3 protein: CASSVGTGWGYTF

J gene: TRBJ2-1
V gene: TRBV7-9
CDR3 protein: CASSLTGTGGNEQFF

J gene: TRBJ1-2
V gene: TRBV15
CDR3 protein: CATSRDLVGTEYGYTF

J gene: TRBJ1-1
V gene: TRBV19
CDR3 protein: CASSWGSRNTEAFF

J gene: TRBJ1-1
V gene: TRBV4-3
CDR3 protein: CASSQGGGFGGRAEAFF

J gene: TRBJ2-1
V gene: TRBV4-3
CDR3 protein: CASSPRPTGGRAEQFF

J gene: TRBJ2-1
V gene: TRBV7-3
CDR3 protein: CASSLLLLTSGGNEQFF

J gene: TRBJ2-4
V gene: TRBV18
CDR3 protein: CASSPRGENIQYF

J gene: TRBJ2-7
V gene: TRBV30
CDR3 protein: CAWGLAGGREQYF

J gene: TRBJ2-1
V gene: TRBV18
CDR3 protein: CASSLLLAGGDNEQFF

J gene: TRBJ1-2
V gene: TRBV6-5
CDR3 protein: CASTSPRTGGYGYTF

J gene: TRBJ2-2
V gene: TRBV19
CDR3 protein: CASSRLAGGHTGELFF

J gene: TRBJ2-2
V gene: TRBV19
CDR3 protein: CASSPGTGGDTGELFF

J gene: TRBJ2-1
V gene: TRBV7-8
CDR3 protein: CASSPAGLAAYNEQFF

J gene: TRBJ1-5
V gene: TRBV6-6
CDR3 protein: CASIGTQVYSNQPQHF

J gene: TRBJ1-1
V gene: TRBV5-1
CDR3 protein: CASDSGALNTEAFF

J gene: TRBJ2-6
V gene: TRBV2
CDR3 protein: CASSLSSGANVLTF

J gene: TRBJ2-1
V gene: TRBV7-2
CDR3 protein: CASSLGLAGESPQFF

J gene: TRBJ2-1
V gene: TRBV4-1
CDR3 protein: CASSQAGPPSIGQFF

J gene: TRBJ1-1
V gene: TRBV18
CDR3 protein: CASSPRGGLMNTEAFF

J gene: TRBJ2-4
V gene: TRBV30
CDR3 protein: CAWSVRGGRKAKNIQYF

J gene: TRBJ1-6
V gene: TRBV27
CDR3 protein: CASTAGISGSPLHF

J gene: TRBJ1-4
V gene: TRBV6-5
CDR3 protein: CASNRMGATEKLFF

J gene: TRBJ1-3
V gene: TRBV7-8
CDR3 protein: CASSTVGSSGNTIYF

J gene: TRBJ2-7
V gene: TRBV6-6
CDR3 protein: CASSGGPVTYEQYF

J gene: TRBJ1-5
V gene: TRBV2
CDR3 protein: CASRRNWLNQPQHF

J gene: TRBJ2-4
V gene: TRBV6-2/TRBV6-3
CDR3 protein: CASSYPRRGVGNIQYF